The clone carrying this TCR beta chain has ten or more counts. TCRdb itself ran the 5' RACE reads through MiXCR, one entry per CDR3 protein. Here the sample spans about 100,000 distinct CDR3 sequences, 5.9% being singletons. V lost 5 bases and J lost 4, with 16 bases in between. There are 15 residues in the CDR3. The V gene's germline CDR1 is SGDLS and CDR2 YYNGEE. The source of the sample is a study of identical twins. The sequenced sample was memory T cells sorted from blood. V is TRBV9 and J is TRBJ1-5; maybe TRBD1 (5 bases). This TCR came from a woman between 45 and 65 years old in good health. CDR3 nucleotides: TGTGCCAGCAGTCGCGAGGGCAGGGAGAATCAGCCCCAGCATTTT. It yields the protein CASSREGRENQPQHF.